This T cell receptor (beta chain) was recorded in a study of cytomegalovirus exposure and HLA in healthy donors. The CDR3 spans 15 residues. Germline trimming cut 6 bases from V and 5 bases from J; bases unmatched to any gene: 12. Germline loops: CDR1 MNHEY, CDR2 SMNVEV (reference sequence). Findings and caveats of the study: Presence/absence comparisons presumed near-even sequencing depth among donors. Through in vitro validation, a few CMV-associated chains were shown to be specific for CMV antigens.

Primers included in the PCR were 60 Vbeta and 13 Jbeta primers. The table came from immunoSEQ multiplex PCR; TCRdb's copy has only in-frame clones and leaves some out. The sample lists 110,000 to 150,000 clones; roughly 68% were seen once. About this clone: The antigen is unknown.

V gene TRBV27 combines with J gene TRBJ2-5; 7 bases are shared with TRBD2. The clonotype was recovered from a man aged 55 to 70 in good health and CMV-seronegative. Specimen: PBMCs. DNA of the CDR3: TGTGCCAGCAGCCGGGGGGTAGGTGCCGTCGAGACCCAGTACTTC. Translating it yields CASSRGVGAVETQYF.